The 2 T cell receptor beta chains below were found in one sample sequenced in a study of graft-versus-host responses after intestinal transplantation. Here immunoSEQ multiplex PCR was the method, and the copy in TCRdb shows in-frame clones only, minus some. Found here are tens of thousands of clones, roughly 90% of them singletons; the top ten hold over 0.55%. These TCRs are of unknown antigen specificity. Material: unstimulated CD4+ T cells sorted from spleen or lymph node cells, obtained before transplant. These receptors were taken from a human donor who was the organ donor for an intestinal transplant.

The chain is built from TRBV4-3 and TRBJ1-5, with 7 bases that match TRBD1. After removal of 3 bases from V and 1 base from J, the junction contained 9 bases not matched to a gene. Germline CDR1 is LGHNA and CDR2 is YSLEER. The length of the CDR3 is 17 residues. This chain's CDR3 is CASSQDPVTGSNQPQHF. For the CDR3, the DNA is TGCGCCAGCAGCCAGGATCCTGTGACAGGGAGCAATCAGCCCCAGCATTTT.

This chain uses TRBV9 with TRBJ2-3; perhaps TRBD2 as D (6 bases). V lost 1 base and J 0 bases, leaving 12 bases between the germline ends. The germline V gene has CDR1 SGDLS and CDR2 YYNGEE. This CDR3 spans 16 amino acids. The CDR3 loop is CASSVLGSGSTDTQYF. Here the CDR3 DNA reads TGTGCCAGCAGCGTATTGGGAAGCGGGAGCACAGATACGCAGTATTTT.